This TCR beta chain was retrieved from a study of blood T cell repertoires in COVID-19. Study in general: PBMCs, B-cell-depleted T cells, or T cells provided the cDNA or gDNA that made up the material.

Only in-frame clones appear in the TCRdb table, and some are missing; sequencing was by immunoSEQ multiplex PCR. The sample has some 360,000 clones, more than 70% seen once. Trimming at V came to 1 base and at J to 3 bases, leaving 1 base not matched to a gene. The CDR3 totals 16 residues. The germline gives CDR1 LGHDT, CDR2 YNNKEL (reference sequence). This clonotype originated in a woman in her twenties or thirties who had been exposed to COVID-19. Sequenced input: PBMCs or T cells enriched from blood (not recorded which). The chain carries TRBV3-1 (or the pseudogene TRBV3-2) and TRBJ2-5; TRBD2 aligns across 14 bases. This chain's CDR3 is CASSQGLAGGEETQYF. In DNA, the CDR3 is TGTGCCAGCAGCCAAGGACTAGCGGGGGGGGAAGAGACCCAGTACTTC.